Listed here is a single TCR beta chain. Its specificity is not known. The sample contains more than one DNA sequence encoding this CDR3. Positively selected for CCR7, the CD45RO-negative cells used as naive CD8 cells excluded terminally differentiated effector memory CD45RA+ cells. Donors included only healthy HIV-negative adults lacking recent acute infections or vaccinations. Everyone who donated was a Caucasian adult who lived in Nashville, Tennessee. These data belong to a study of shared clonotypes between healthy human individuals. Whole-study results and caveats: Tissues were not sampled, only blood, and their repertoires likely differ. Larger richness was generally estimated for naive than memory subsets.

The V gene's germline CDR1 is MDHEN and CDR2 SYDVKM. V dropped 3 bases and J dropped 5 bases, with 4 bases sitting between them. This CDR3 contains 11 residues. TCRdb's table, derived via immunoSEQ multiplex PCR, lists solely in-frame clones and lacks some. Of about 2.1 million clones listed, about 93% are singletons. The chain employs TRBV28 and TRBJ1-2; no clear D gene. This sequence was found in a man aged 18 to 30 in good health. Some clones in this sample may be carry-over from other donors' samples. Material for sequencing was naive CD8+ T cells from PBMCs. CDR3 sequence reads: CASSFGYGYTF. The CDR3 DNA reads TGTGCCAGCAGTTTCGGATATGGCTACACCTTC.